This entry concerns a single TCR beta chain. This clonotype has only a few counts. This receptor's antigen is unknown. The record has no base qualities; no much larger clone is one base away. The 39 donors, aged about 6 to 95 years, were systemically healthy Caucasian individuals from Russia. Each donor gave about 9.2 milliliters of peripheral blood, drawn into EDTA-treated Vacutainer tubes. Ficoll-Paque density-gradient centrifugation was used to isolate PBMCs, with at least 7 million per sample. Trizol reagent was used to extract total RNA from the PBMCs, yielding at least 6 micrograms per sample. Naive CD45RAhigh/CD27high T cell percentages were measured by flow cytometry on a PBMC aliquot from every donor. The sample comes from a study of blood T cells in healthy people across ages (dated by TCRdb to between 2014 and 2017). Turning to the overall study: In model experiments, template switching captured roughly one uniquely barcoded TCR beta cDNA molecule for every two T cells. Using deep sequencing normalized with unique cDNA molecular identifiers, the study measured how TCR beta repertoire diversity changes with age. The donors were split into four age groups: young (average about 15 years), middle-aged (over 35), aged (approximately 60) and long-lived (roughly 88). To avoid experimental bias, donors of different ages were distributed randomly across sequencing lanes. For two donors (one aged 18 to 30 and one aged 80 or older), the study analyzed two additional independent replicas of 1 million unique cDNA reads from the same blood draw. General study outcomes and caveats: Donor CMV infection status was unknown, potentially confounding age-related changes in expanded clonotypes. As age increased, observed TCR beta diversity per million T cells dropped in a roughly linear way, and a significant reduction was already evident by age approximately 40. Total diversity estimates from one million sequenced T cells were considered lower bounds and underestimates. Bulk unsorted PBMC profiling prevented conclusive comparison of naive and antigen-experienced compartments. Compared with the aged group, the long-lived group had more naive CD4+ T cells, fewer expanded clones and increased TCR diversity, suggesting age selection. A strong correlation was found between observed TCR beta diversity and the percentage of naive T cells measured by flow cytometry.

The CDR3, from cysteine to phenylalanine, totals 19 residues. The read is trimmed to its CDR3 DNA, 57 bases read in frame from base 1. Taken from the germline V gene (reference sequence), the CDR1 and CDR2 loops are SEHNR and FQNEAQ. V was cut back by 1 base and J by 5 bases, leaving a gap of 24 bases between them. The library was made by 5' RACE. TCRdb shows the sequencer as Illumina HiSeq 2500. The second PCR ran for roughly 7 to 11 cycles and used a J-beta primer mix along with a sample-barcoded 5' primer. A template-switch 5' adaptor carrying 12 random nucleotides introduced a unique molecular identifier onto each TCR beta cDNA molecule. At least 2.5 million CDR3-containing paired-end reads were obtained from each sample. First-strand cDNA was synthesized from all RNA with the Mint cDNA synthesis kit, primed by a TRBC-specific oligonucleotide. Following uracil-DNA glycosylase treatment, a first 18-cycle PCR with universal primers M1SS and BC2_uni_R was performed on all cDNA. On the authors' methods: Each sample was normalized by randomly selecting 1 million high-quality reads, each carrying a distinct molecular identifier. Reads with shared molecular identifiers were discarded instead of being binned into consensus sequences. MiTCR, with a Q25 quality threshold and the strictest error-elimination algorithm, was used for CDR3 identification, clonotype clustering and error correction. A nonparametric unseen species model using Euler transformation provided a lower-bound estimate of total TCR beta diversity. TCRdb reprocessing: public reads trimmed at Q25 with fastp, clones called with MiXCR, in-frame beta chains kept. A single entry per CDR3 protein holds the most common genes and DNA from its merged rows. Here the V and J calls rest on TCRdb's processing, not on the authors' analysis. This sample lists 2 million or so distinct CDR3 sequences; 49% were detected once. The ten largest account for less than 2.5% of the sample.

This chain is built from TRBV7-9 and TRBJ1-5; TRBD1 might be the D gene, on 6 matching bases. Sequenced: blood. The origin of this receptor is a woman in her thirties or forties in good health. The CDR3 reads CASSLVSVQGIPRDQPQHF. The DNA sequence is TGTGCCAGCAGCTTAGTGAGCGTACAGGGTATCCCCAGGGATCAGCCCCAGCATTTT. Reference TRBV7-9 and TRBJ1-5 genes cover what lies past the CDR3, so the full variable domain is DTGVSQNPRHKITKRGQNVTFRCDPISEHNRLYWYRQTLGQGPEFLTYFQNEAQLEKSRLLSDRFSAERPKGSFSTLEIQRTEQGDSAMYLCASSLVSVQGIPRDQPQHFGDGTRLSIL.